The T cell receptor beta chain described here comes from a study of T cell changes during pregnancy in multiple sclerosis. Germline CDR1 reads SGHDN; CDR2 reads FVKESK. The V end lost 3 bases, the J end lost 7 bases, and 19 bases lay between the germline ends. The CDR3 loop spans 16 amino acids. The protocol was immunoSEQ multiplex PCR, while the TCRdb copy is restricted to in-frame clones and leaves out a portion. The sample records some 49,000 clones, approximately 95% being singletons. The input for sequencing was CD8+ T cells from peripheral blood mononuclear cells, taken in the first trimester of pregnancy. The source of this sequence is a female donor with multiple sclerosis, enrolled in a pregnancy study. The chain employs TRBV14 and TRBJ2-1, with D tentatively TRBD2 (6 bases). The CDR3, as DNA: TGTGCCAGCAGCCAGGGTGGGACGGACTACCGGAATGAGCAGTTCTTC. This gives the protein CASSQGGTDYRNEQFF.